The 32 T cell receptor beta chains in this list originate from one sample, sequenced in a study of shared clonotypes between healthy human individuals. Assay used: immunoSEQ multiplex PCR; TCRdb lists only in-frame clones, some missing. The sample shows around 500,000 clones, over 75% of them seen only once. Sequenced sample: PBMCs. The receptor set was obtained from a middle-aged woman in good health. Some clones in this sample may be carry-over from other donors' samples.

V usage is TRBV7-8 and J usage is TRBJ2-7; D possibly corresponds to TRBD2 (6 bases). Germline CDR1 is SGHVS and CDR2 is FQNEAQ. The CDR3 consists of 14 residues. V lost 1 base and J 5 bases, leaving 12 bases between the germline ends. The CDR3 region is CASSLGGTQDEQYF. CDR3 in DNA: TGTGCCAGCAGCTTAGGGGGGACTCAAGACGAGCAGTACTTC.

V and J are TRBV4-2 and TRBJ1-5, with TRBD1 as a possible D gene (6 bases). The CDR3 extends over 17 amino acids. The germline V gene has CDR1 LGHNA and CDR2 YNFKEQ. Trimming took off 5 bases at V and 4 bases at J, with 21 bases between the two ends. The CDR3 sequence is CASSLRPGAIGNQPQHF. The CDR3 bases are TGTGCCAGCAGCTTAAGACCGGGGGCGATTGGAAATCAGCCCCAGCATTTT.

A word on this clone: One junction end disagrees with the germline gene, perhaps due to a read error. This chain connects TRBV7-8 to TRBJ2-7; D uncertain. Germline V gene sequence: CDR1 SGHVS, CDR2 FQNEAQ. This CDR3 contains 15 residues. CDR3 sequence: CASSFLRYSHYKQYF. The CDR3 DNA follows: TGTGCCAGCAGTTTCCTCCGCTACTCACACTACAAGCAGTACTTC.

The chain links TRBV28 to TRBJ1-2; tentative D call: TRBD1 (5 bases). Trimming shortened V by 5 bases and J by 8 bases, and 12 bases separated the two germline ends. In germline, CDR1 is MDHEN, CDR2 SYDVKM. The CDR3 sequence is 12 residues long. The CDR3 spells CASSRLGDGYTF. For the CDR3, the DNA is TGTGCCAGCAGTCGTCTGGGGGACGGCTACACCTTC.

This chain links TRBV28 with TRBJ2-3; the D call may be TRBD1 or TRBD2 (7 bases each). The V end was cut by 5 bases, the J end by 5 bases, with 17 bases between. There are 15 residues in the CDR3. The germline gives CDR1 MDHEN, CDR2 SYDVKM. The CDR3 reads CASSPGGGPGDTQYF. The DNA for the CDR3 is TGTGCCAGCAGTCCAGGGGGAGGGCCCGGAGATACGCAGTATTTT.

In its sample, this clone was seen once. The gene calls are TRBV4-1 and TRBJ1-2, with 7 bases aligning to TRBD1. The CDR3 runs to 15 residues. The germline V gene has CDR1 MGHRA and CDR2 YSYEKL. V was pared by 4 bases and J by 6 bases, with 11 bases of the junction left unmatched. CDR3 region: CASSRKTGSYDGYTF. In nucleotides, the CDR3 is TGCGCCAGCAGCCGAAAGACAGGGTCATACGATGGCTACACCTTC.

This clone was counted a single time. A read error likely explains this, since a far larger clone differs by one base. The V and J genes are TRBV11-1 and TRBJ2-7, with a possible D match to TRBD1 (6 bases). Trimming removed 1 base from V and 5 bases from J, with 15 bases in between. The CDR3 spans 15 residues. Germline-derived CDR1 and CDR2 are SGHAT and FQDESV (reference sequence). The CDR3: CASSLGLGTRNEQYF. CDR3 nucleotides: TGTGCCAGCAGCTTAGGTCTCGGGACAAGGAACGAGCAGTACTTC.

A note on this clone: A far larger clone differs by one base, so this is likely a read error. The identical CDR3 is also encoded by other nucleotide sequences in the sample. V gene TRBV6-1 combines with J gene TRBJ1-4; TRBD1 aligns across 9 bases. The CDR3 has 14 residues. The germline V gene has CDR1 MNHNS and CDR2 SASEGT. CDR3 sequence: CASSRTGVGEKLFF. CDR3 DNA sequence: TGCGCCAGCAGTAGGACAGGGGTGGGTGAAAAACTGTTTTTT.

V usage is TRBV7-9 and J usage is TRBJ2-7; the D is unclear. The CDR3 is made up of 11 amino acids. The germline V and J ends were trimmed by 1 base and 7 bases, with 5 bases remaining between them. CDR1 and CDR2 from the germline V gene are SEHNR and FQNEAQ (reference sequence). CDR3 amino acids: CASSLGAEQYF. The CDR3 nucleotides read TGTGCCAGCAGCTTAGGGGCAGAGCAGTACTTC.

The rearrangement links TRBV7-9 to TRBJ1-1, with TRBD1 as a possible D gene (6 bases). Trimming shortened V by 3 bases and J by 1 base, and 12 bases separated the two germline ends. The CDR3 contains 15 residues. Germline CDR1 reads SEHNR; CDR2 reads FQNEAQ (reference sequence). The CDR3 loop reads CASSFPGGANTEAFF. The CDR3 DNA follows: TGTGCCAGCAGCTTTCCCGGGGGGGCGAACACTGAAGCTTTCTTT.

The chain combines TRBV7-2 with TRBJ2-4; the match to TRBD1 covers 10 bases. CDR3 length: 16 residues. V lost 5 bases and J lost 8; bases outside the gene matches: 12. Germline V lookup: CDR1 SGHTA, CDR2 FQGNSA. The CDR3 region is CASSKSSGTGEDIQYF. In nucleotides, the CDR3 is TGTGCCAGCAGCAAGTCCAGCGGGACAGGGGAAGACATTCAGTACTTC.

The genes are TRBV27 and TRBJ2-7; no clear D gene. The CDR3 covers 13 residues. The germline CDR1 and CDR2 sequences are MNHEY and SMNVEV (reference sequence). Between the trimmed V and J ends, which lost 6 bases and 4 bases, there was a span of 13 bases. Here the CDR3 reads CASSPSPVYEQYF. The CDR3 nucleotides read TGTGCCAGCAGCCCGTCCCCCGTATACGAGCAGTACTTC.

In the case of this clone: A far larger clone differs by one base, so this is likely a read error. Other DNA sequences in this specimen translate into the identical CDR3. This sequence joins TRBV2 and TRBJ2-7, with 8 positions matching TRBD1. The CDR3 is made up of 13 amino acids. Germline values: CDR1 SNHLY, CDR2 FYNNEI. The CDR3 nucleotides read TGTGCTAGCAGAGAGGACAGGGACTACGAGCAGTACTTC. This encodes CASREDRDYEQYF.

Note on this clone: A read error is the likely source, as a far larger clone sits one nucleotide away. The J gene is TRBJ2-7, the V gene TRBV5-1; 9 bases are shared with TRBD1. This CDR3 has 15 amino acids. The V segment lost 3 bases and the J segment 3 bases; nucleotides outside the gene matches: 7. CDR1 and CDR2 (germline): SGHRS, YFSETQ. The CDR3 DNA reads as TGCGCCAGCAGCTGGGGGACAGGGCAGGTCTACGAGCAGTACTTC. This gives the protein CASSWGTGQVYEQYF.

This clone occurred a few times. The CDR3 spells CASSLGQGAIEELFF. The CDR3 DNA reads as TGTGCCAGCAGTTTGGGACAGGGGGCCATTGAGGAGCTGTTTTTT. The V gene is TRBV6-4, the J gene TRBJ2-2; 12 bases fit TRBD1. The germline V gene has CDR1 MRHNA and CDR2 SNTAGT. Trimming removed 5 bases from V and 10 bases from J; junction bases left unmatched: 8. There are 15 residues in the CDR3.

The table lists this clone with a few counts. The chain is built from TRBV9 and TRBJ2-1, with D perhaps TRBD2 (6 bases). The V gene's germline CDR1 is SGDLS and CDR2 YYNGEE. The CDR3 covers 15 residues. The ends were cut back, 0 bases at V and 5 bases at J, with 12 bases in the middle. CDR3 bases: TGTGCCAGCAGCGTAGCTGGAGGGGCTAACAATGAGCAGTTCTTC. Translated: CASSVAGGANNEQFF. Filled out from reference TRBV9 and TRBJ2-1, the complete variable domain reads DSGVTQTPKHLITATGQRVTLRCSPRSGDLSVYWYQQSLDQGLQFLIQYYNGEERAKGNILERFSAQQFPDLHSELNLSSLELGDSALYFCASSVAGGANNEQFFGPGTRLTVL.

As for this clone: Given a far larger clone just one base away, this is likely a sequencing read error. Other DNA sequences within the sample encode an identical CDR3. The chain joins TRBV11-3 to TRBJ2-7; 7 bases are shared with TRBD2. The V gene's germline CDR1 is SGHNT and CDR2 YENEEA. The CDR3 is 20 residues long. V trimming: 3 bases; J trimming: 3 bases; junction bases outside the gene matches: 23. The CDR3 sequence: CASSLGSSGPGGWVRYEQYF. The CDR3 DNA is TGTGCCAGCAGCTTGGGAAGCAGCGGCCCGGGGGGATGGGTCCGCTACGAGCAGTACTTC.

This clone appeared a few times. The chain combines TRBV18 with TRBJ2-5, with 11 bases matching TRBD1. Germline loops: CDR1 KGHSH, CDR2 LQKENI. The V gene end was trimmed by 1 base and the J gene end by 2 bases; junction bases not matched to a gene: 6. The CDR3 covers 17 residues. The CDR3, as DNA: TGTGCCAGCTCACCACTACCGGGGACAGGGGGGCAAGAGACCCAGTACTTC. It is translated as CASSPLPGTGGQETQYF.

The chain recombines TRBV28 with TRBJ1-5; D gene ambiguous. This CDR3 is 17 amino acids long. V shed 3 bases and J shed 6 bases, with 21 bases lying between them. The germline V gene encodes CDR1 MDHEN and CDR2 SYDVKM. CDR3 residues: CASSFTTAESIGQPQHF. CDR3 DNA: TGTGCCAGCAGTTTCACGACCGCAGAGTCCATTGGTCAGCCCCAGCATTTT.

This clone has only one observation. The CDR3 protein is CASSLERIYEQYF. CDR3 bases: TGCGCCAGCAGCTTGGAACGGATCTACGAGCAGTACTTC. V is TRBV5-1 and J is TRBJ2-7; D is uncertain. Trimming cost V 0 bases and J 3 bases, with 7 bases left between them. Germline values: CDR1 SGHRS, CDR2 YFSETQ. CDR3 length equals 13 residues.

Of note for this clone: A read error likely explains this, since a far larger clone differs by one base. The chain employs TRBV2 and TRBJ2-2, with D perhaps being TRBD1 or TRBD2 (5 bases each). Germline V CDR1 and CDR2: SNHLY, FYNNEI. This CDR3 is 14 amino acids long. CDR3 nucleotide sequence: TGTGCCAGCGCTGACAGCGCGAACACCGGGGAGCTGCTTTTT. Its protein is CASADSANTGELLF.

This chain uses TRBV11-2 with TRBJ2-7; D is ambiguous. Germline loops: CDR1 SGHAT, CDR2 FQNNGV. The CDR3 runs to 14 residues. V lost 5 bases to trimming and J lost 6 bases, with 17 bases between them. This CDR3 is CASSPGRSGSEQYF. CDR3 DNA: TGTGCCAGCAGCCCCGGAAGGTCTGGCTCCGAGCAGTACTTC.

The genes are TRBV11-2 and TRBJ2-5; D remains ambiguous. In germline, CDR1 is SGHAT, CDR2 FQNNGV. V shed 0 bases and J shed 7 bases, with 6 bases lying between them. The length of the CDR3 is 12 residues. In DNA form, the CDR3 reads TGTGCCAGCAGCTTAGAATACGGGACCCAGTACTTC. Encoded protein: CASSLEYGTQYF.

The chain uses TRBV5-6 and TRBJ1-2; D call uncertain. The V gene's germline CDR1 is SGHDT and CDR2 YYEEEE. The V end lost 4 bases, the J end lost 2 bases, and 15 bases lay between the germline ends. CDR3 length: 15 amino acids. This CDR3 is CASSPGQSGNYGYTF. CDR3 DNA sequence: TGTGCCAGCAGCCCGGGCCAATCGGGCAACTATGGCTACACCTTC. Complete variable domain (other parts from reference TRBV5-6 and TRBJ1-2): DAGVTQSPTHLIKTRGQQVTLRCSPKSGHDTVSWYQQALGQGPQFIFQYYEEEERQRGNFPDRFSGHQFPNYSSELNVNALLLGDSALYLCASSPGQSGNYGYTFGSGTRLTVV.

A single count supports this clone. The likely explanation is a read error, given a far larger clone one base away. This CDR3 is also generated by other DNA sequences in the sample. The chain carries TRBV4-1 and TRBJ2-3, with a tentative D call TRBD2 (5 bases). V was trimmed by 0 bases and J by 3 bases, leaving 13 bases between them. CDR1 MGHRA and CDR2 YSYEKL come from the germline V gene. The CDR3 has 16 residues. CDR3 protein: CASSQDASGRTDTQYF. The DNA of the CDR3 is TGCGCCAGCAGCCAAGATGCTAGTGGGAGAACAGATACGCAGTATTTT.

V usage is TRBV28 and J usage is TRBJ2-7, with 10 bases lining up with TRBD1. The V segment lost 4 bases and the J segment 5 bases; nucleotides outside the gene matches: 5. CDR1 is MDHEN, CDR2 SYDVKM, per germline. The CDR3 runs 14 residues. CDR3 coding DNA: TGTGCCAGCAGTTCCGGGACAGGGGTTAACGAGCAGTACTTC. It specifies CASSSGTGVNEQYF.

The J gene is TRBJ2-7, the V gene TRBV10-1; TRBD2 might be the D (7 bases). CDR3 length: 18 amino acids. Germline-derived CDR1 and CDR2 are WNHNN and SYGVQD (reference sequence). V dropped 3 bases and J dropped 2 bases, with 23 bases sitting between them. CDR3 DNA sequence: TGCGCCAGCAGTGAAGGGGGGGGTAGGAAGGAACCAACCTACGAGCAGTACTTC. Its translation is CASSEGGGRKEPTYEQYF.

The gene calls are TRBV6-5 and TRBJ2-7; D possibly corresponds to TRBD1 (6 bases). Per germline, CDR1 MNHEY and CDR2 SVGAGI. This CDR3 is built from 13 residues. The V gene lost 6 bases and the J gene lost 2 bases, with 11 bases spanning the gap. CDR3 residues: CASRMTGAYEQYF. As DNA, the CDR3 is TGTGCCAGCAGGATGACAGGAGCCTACGAGCAGTACTTC.

Only a few counts were recorded for this clone. Additional DNA sequences in this sample encode the identical CDR3. The chain uses TRBV7-9 and TRBJ1-1, with D perhaps TRBD1 (5 bases). Trimming removed 1 base at V and 1 base at J, with 7 bases between. Per the germline V gene, CDR1 is SEHNR and CDR2 is FQNEAQ (reference sequence). The CDR3 is 14 residues long. The CDR3: CASSLVGGNTEAFF. The CDR3 region has the DNA TGTGCCAGCAGCTTAGTGGGGGGGAACACTGAAGCTTTCTTT.

This clone has a handful of counts. The CDR3 DNA reads as TGCGCCAGCCGTGACAACCAAGAGACCCAGTACTTC. Protein sequence: CASRDNQETQYF. This sequence joins TRBV5-1 and TRBJ2-5; D ambiguous. The V gene's germline CDR1 is SGHRS and CDR2 YFSETQ. The CDR3 is 12 residues long. Trimming removed 7 bases from V and 0 bases from J, with 7 bases in between.

The J gene is TRBJ2-2, the V gene TRBV5-1, with 7 bases identical to TRBD2. This CDR3 has 15 amino acids. J lost 1 base, V lost 3 bases, and 3 bases had no gene match. Germline lookup yields CDR1 SGHRS and CDR2 YFSETQ. As DNA, the CDR3 is TGCGCCAGCAGCTGGGAGGGAATGAACACCGGGGAGCTGTTTTTT. It codes for CASSWEGMNTGELFF.

This chain connects TRBV5-1 to TRBJ2-1; 8 bases are a match to TRBD2. CDR1 is SGHRS, CDR2 YFSETQ, per germline. J was trimmed by 8 bases and V by 3 bases; bases with no gene match: 7. This CDR3 spans 14 amino acids. In DNA form, the CDR3 reads TGCGCCAGCAGCTGGACTAGCACTCGGGATGAGCAGTTCTTC. Protein sequence: CASSWTSTRDEQFF.